This T cell receptor (beta chain) was captured in a study of cytomegalovirus exposure and HLA in healthy donors (dated by TCRdb to 2016 to 2017). Describing the broader study: According to an earlier analysis of 550 to 700 of the donors, some 180 million T cells yielded 120 million or so unique TCR beta sequences and approximately 300 Gb of sequence data. Because of strong linkage in the cohort, a handful of DR-DQ haplotypes were treated as single units for association and clustering. The study aimed to test whether signatures of past pathogen exposure could be identified by cataloging public T cell receptors. Donor age, sex, ethnicity and CMV serostatus were collected together with the repertoire data. Approximately 300 gigabases of sequencing data and about 92 million unique TCR sequences made up an early release that covered approximately 700 HLA-typed donors. A separate validation cohort of roughly 130 different subjects was used in addition to the 666-subject first cohort. Among almost 400 genotyped donors of the cohort, an average of roughly 240,000 unique TCR beta nucleotide sequences were sequenced per donor, around a sixth of them non-productive. Genome-wide SNP genotypes for about three fifths of the 666 donors were used in a later genetic analysis, which treated that subset as a discovery cohort. Typing coverage varied by locus: 629-630 donors for A, B, C, DRB1 and DQB1; roughly 520 for DQA1; some 610 for DPA1; approximately 450 for DPB1. Every discovery cohort repertoire had been produced on one sequencing platform. The genetic ancestry cluster associated with self-reported Caucasian donors included over 65% of the roughly 400 genotyped donors. Class I and class II HLA loci were covered by the typing at four-digit resolution. To predict cytomegalovirus infection status, the study brought together high-throughput TCR immunosequencing, statistical association of individual TCRs with disease status, and machine learning. An earlier analysis of approximately 500 of the donors applied high-throughput TCR beta sequencing to assess whether each TCR beta V gene segment acted as functional or pseudogenic. To study patterns of TCR occurrence, a later analysis re-analyzed previously published TCR beta repertoires from several hundred donors and added high-resolution HLA genotyping. The later analysis used no new phenotypic data to find candidate immune exposures, relying instead on TCR beta sequences and their occurrence across donors. The study used immunosequencing to profile the T cell repertoires of 666 subjects and linked those repertoires to cytomegalovirus serostatus.

The cohort comprised 710 or so healthy bone marrow donors. Cohort members were all nominally healthy when sampled, although unrecorded immune exposures were likely present. The donor was CMV seronegative and was included in the group of over 300 seronegative cohort members. A peripheral blood sample was provided by each donor, and peripheral blood mononuclear cells were used for TCR beta sequencing. Genomic DNA was extracted from the blood cell samples with the Qiagen DNeasy Blood Extraction Kit. Libraries were built with the immunoSEQ multiplex PCR assay. The multiplex PCR relied on a mix of 60 forward primers for TCR Vbeta segments and 13 reverse primers for TCR Jbeta segments. Amplification of the CDR3 region of rearranged TCR beta genes was performed with a multiplex PCR assay on genomic DNA. The amplified TCR beta libraries were sequenced on the Illumina HiSeq System as 87-base-pair reads. As for the original processing: In a later analysis, roughly 80 million unique TCR beta chains were counted across the 500 to 700 repertoires, and approximately 11 million of these chains were shared by at least two donors. Raw reads were error-corrected and collapsed into unique sequences by a nearest-neighbor algorithm in which closely related sequences were merged to remove PCR and sequencing errors. Alignment of CDR3 sequences to IMGT reference sequences was used to assign V, D and J gene segments. Each retained sequence needed at least a six-nucleotide match to both a V gene segment and a J gene segment. A rearrangement was called productive if the CDR3 had no stop codons and remained in frame with V and J, and every other rearrangement was called non-productive. Following IMGT convention, CDR3 was defined as the stretch from the second conserved V-encoded cysteine up to the conserved J-encoded phenylalanine. In an earlier analysis of 550 to 650 of the donors, sequences lacking an unambiguous match to a single V gene segment were excluded. In an earlier analysis of more than 500 of the donors, a V segment was called functional when productive rearrangements were above 56.7%, and segregating when the standard deviation between donors exceeded 5%. A statistical classification framework was built to diagnose cytomegalovirus status from the catalog of TCR beta chain sequences. In a later analysis, V and J genes were assigned by comparing TCR nucleotide sequences against IMGT/GENE-DB human TR gene sequences. The TCRdist pipeline was used in a later analysis to assign CDR3 sequences and most-parsimonious VDJ recombination scenarios. In a later analysis, each TCR beta chain was defined by its CDR3 amino acid sequence together with its V-gene family, and reads without a unique V-gene family were excluded. As a way to deal with suspected cross-contamination and a sequencing artifact, a later analysis dropped more than 500 nucleotide sequences that were highly shared and had low generation probability. In a later analysis, a clonal expansion index was calculated for each public chain from normalized within-repertoire ranks of inferred template counts. Generation probabilities in a later analysis came from a VDJ recombination model fitted to out-of-frame rearrangements, and those results were checked against IGoR. A later analysis scored TCR-TCR, TCR-HLA and TCR-CMV co-occurrence with hypergeometric tests, applying a repertoire-size bias correction to TCR pairs. A later analysis estimated false discovery rates by permuting HLA or CMV assignments 20 times. In a later analysis, co-occurring TCRs were grouped with DBSCAN, and TCRdist sequence similarity was added when clustering was performed within HLA-allele-positive subsets. Repertoires with fewer than 30,000 or more than 120,000 public chains, plus five repertoires with anomalous nucleotide sharing, were excluded from co-occurrence clustering. As stored in TCRdb, this immuneACCESS dataset retains in-frame rearrangements with V and J assigned. A fraction of the clones does not appear; measured against another copy, unresolved V genes explain less than half of the discrepancy, and the remainder lacks a known reason. For V, J and clone size, that table is used; D and trimming come from the DNA. This sample's listing comprises some 120,000 clones. The biggest ten clones account for around 2.4% of the sample.

Broad study findings and their caveats: In vitro tests confirmed that a few of the cytomegalovirus-associated TCR beta chains recognize cytomegalovirus antigens. According to the authors, the approach could potentially be generalized to other disease states and immunological phenotypes. Immune exposure information for the cohort was limited to CMV serostatus. In a later analysis, the rate of TCR association differed among HLA loci, with DRB1 alleles having the most associated TCRs and HLA-C alleles having the fewest. In this cohort, only TCR beta chains were sequenced, and detectable features were limited by the absence of alpha or paired-chain data. An association between a missense DCLRE1C variant and V-gene and J-gene trimming of TCR beta chains was found in a later genetic analysis and replicated in an independent cohort. A further reported finding was that TCR beta sequences accurately predicted the HLA-A and HLA-B alleles for most subjects in the first cohort. The study listed 164 TCR beta chains as associated with cytomegalovirus. Because HLA typing was missing for some donors at each locus, association tests included only the typed subset. Linkage disequilibrium might explain the correlated functional status among segregating V segments, but an unknown experimental factor could not be excluded. Some IMGT-functional V segments, including TRBV6-2 and TRBV6-3, could not be told apart with the 87-base-pair reads, so those segments were excluded. The classifier was reported to diagnose cytomegalovirus status with high specificity and sensitivity in both the original and validation cohorts. Most TCR sequences were observed very rarely across donors, whereas some public TCRs were present in many individuals. Roughly uniform sequencing depth across donors was assumed in presence/absence analyses, although this assumption may not hold. A later analysis found that HLA-associated TCR beta chains were more clonally expanded and had lower generation probabilities than equally common non-associated chains. Most CMV-associated TCR beta chains appeared to be HLA-restricted in a later analysis, and the HLA associations seemed to be driven largely by CMV exposure. In a later genetic analysis, fewer N-insertions in productive TCRs were reported among donors in an Asian-associated ancestry cluster than the approximately 710-donor mean. In an earlier analysis of fewer than 750 of the donors, most TCR beta V segments were observed in productive rearrangements about 87% or about 30% of the time, broadly matching IMGT annotations. A group of highly shared sequence variants was considered likely to be a technical artifact of the sequencing pipeline. Strong co-occurrence of HLA alleles, especially DR and DQ, made assigning TCR associations to individual alleles difficult. A later analysis associated approximately 17,000 TCR beta sequences with specific HLA alleles at a false discovery rate of 0.05. Because counts were too low, around 18 rarely observed V segments, including chromosome 9 orphons, were left out of the earlier analysis of about 620 of the donors. Several of the top co-occurrence clusters appeared to be linked to parvovirus B19, influenza, CMV and Epstein-Barr virus, according to a later analysis.

As to this clone: Its recognized antigen is unknown.

V sheds 7 bases and J sheds 4 bases, leaving 7 bases between their ends. CDR1 and CDR2 are drawn from the germline V gene: SNHLY, FYNNEI. The CDR3 has 11 amino acids, counting the end cysteine and phenylalanine. Just CDR3 DNA is preserved here, 33 bases in frame from base 1. Sequenced sample: PBMCs. This receptor was taken from a man between 40 and 49 years old in good health and CMV-seronegative. The sequence links TRBV2 to TRBJ2-5; too little of a D gene remains to name it. The CDR3 corresponds to CASNPGETQYF. The DNA is TGTGCCAGCAATCCGGGAGAGACCCAGTACTTC.